This T cell receptor beta chain was sequenced for a study of blood T cell repertoires in COVID-19. Sequencing used immunoSEQ multiplex PCR; TCRdb keeps in-frame clones, though not all of them. Of about 220,000 clones listed, around nine tenths are singletons. V was shortened by 6 bases and J by 3 bases, with 14 bases between the two germline ends. The CDR3 has 14 amino acids. The germline gives CDR1 MNHEY, CDR2 SMNVEV (reference sequence). The specimen was PBMCs or T cells enriched from blood (not recorded which). The sequence came from a woman between 50 and 59 years old with acute COVID-19. The V call is TRBV27, the J call TRBJ1-2, with D hard to call. Here the CDR3 reads CASSFKGRDYGYTF. Written as DNA, the CDR3 is TGTGCCAGCAGCTTTAAAGGGCGGGACTATGGCTACACCTTC.